These 17 T cell receptor beta chains were all obtained from the same sample, sequenced in a study of cytotoxic CD8 clonotypes in ibrutinib-treated CLL. Profiling relied on immunoSEQ multiplex PCR, and the TCRdb table lists in-frame clones only, not all of them. The sample lists about 270,000 clones; roughly four fifths were seen once. The starting material was PBMCs, obtained at disease progression, from a patient treated with ibrutinib. These receptors were taken from a human donor with chronic lymphocytic leukemia.

CDR3 sequence: CASSPRWTRKTDTQYF. The CDR3 DNA reads TGTGCCAGCAGCCCCAGATGGACTCGGAAGACAGATACGCAGTATTTT. The V gene is TRBV11-2, the J gene TRBJ2-3; tentatively, D is TRBD2 (5 bases). Between the trimmed V and J ends, which lost 5 bases and 3 bases, there was a span of 18 bases. The CDR3 contains 16 residues. From germline, CDR1 is SGHAT and CDR2 FQNNGV.

This clone was recorded a few times. V usage is TRBV2 and J usage is TRBJ2-1; possibly TRBD2 for D (6 bases). Trimming cost V 6 bases and J 6 bases, with 15 bases left between them. CDR3 length: 14 residues. Germline assignment: CDR1 SNHLY and CDR2 FYNNEI. The CDR3 reads CASRTGLRRNEQFF. CDR3 coding DNA: TGTGCCAGCAGGACCGGACTACGCCGCAATGAGCAGTTCTTC. Together with reference TRBV2 and TRBJ2-1, the CDR3 gives the full variable domain: EPEVTQTPSHQVTQMGQEVILRCVPISNHLYFYWYRQILGQKVEFLVSFYNNEISEKSEIFDDQFSVERPDGSNFTLKIRSTKLEDSAMYFCASRTGLRRNEQFFGPGTRLTVL.

The V call is TRBV7-9, the J call TRBJ2-7; a possible D gene is TRBD2 (5 bases). This CDR3 has 13 amino acids. Trimming took off 5 bases at V and 4 bases at J, with 12 bases between the two ends. Germline V gives CDR1 SEHNR, CDR2 FQNEAQ (reference sequence). CDR3 sequence reads: CASSPPDWYEQYF. DNA of the CDR3: TGTGCCAGCAGCCCTCCGGACTGGTACGAGCAGTACTTC.

This clone was recorded a few times. J is TRBJ1-1 and V is TRBV14, with D possibly TRBD1 on 5 matching bases. The V end lost 3 bases, the J end lost 2 bases, and 10 bases lay between the germline ends. This CDR3 has 14 amino acids. CDR1 and CDR2 (germline): SGHDN, FVKESK. For the CDR3, the DNA is TGTGCCAGCAGCCAGGAGCAGGGAAACACTGAAGCTTTCTTT. Amino acids: CASSQEQGNTEAFF. Full variable domain (remainder filled in from reference TRBV14 and TRBJ1-1): EAGVTQFPSHSVIEKGQTVTLRCDPISGHDNLYWYRRVMGKEIKFLLHFVKESKQDESGMPNNRFLAERTGGTYSTLKVQPAELEDSGVYFCASSQEQGNTEAFFGQGTRLTVV.

A note on this clone: Germline and junction disagree at one end, which may indicate a read error. V usage is TRBV15 and J usage is TRBJ1-5, with a weak D call TRBD1 (6 bases). Germline loops: CDR1 LNHNV, CDR2 YYDKDF (reference sequence). The CDR3 sequence is 15 residues long. As DNA, the CDR3 is TGTACCACCAGCAGAGATTCAGGGGCCAATCAGCCCCAGCATTTT. It yields the protein CTTSRDSGANQPQHF.

The V call is TRBV7-2, the J call TRBJ2-3; 14 bases align to TRBD2. Germline V gene data show CDR1 as SGHTA and CDR2 as FQGNSA. After removal of 1 base from V and 1 base from J, the junction contained 4 bases not matched to a gene. The CDR3 length is 18 residues. The CDR3 nucleotides are TGTGCCAGCAGCTTAGTTGGACTAGCGGGGGGCCGCACAGATACGCAGTATTTT. It translates to CASSLVGLAGGRTDTQYF.

The rearrangement joins TRBV28 to TRBJ2-7; TRBD1 matches at 7 bases. After removal of 3 bases from V and 6 bases from J, the junction contained 14 bases not matched to a gene. Germline-derived CDR1 and CDR2 are MDHEN and SYDVKM. CDR3 length: 16 amino acids. This CDR3 is CASSFPRGTANIEQYF. Written as DNA, the CDR3 is TGTGCCAGCAGTTTCCCTAGGGGGACAGCTAACATCGAGCAGTACTTC.

V usage is TRBV4-3 and J usage is TRBJ2-1; D remains ambiguous. CDR1 and CDR2 from the germline V gene are LGHNA and YSLEER. This CDR3 has 14 residues. Trimming took off 2 bases at V and 3 bases at J, with 8 bases between the two ends. The CDR3 loop is CASSQTRSYNEQFF. As DNA, the CDR3 is TGCGCCAGCAGCCAAACACGGAGCTACAATGAGCAGTTCTTC.

The chain links TRBV4-1 to TRBJ1-2; D may be TRBD1 (5 bases). Germline V gene lookup returns CDR1 MGHRA and CDR2 YSYEKL. The CDR3 runs to 15 residues. Trimming shortened V by 3 bases and J by 4 bases, and 15 bases separated the two germline ends. The CDR3 spells CASSQGRVPVYGYTF. The CDR3 DNA follows: TGCGCCAGCAGCCAGGGCAGGGTTCCAGTCTATGGCTACACCTTC.

The chain recombines TRBV4-1 with TRBJ1-2; TRBD1 aligns across 7 bases. CDR3 size: 15 residues. From germline, CDR1 is MGHRA and CDR2 YSYEKL. V gave up 4 bases and J gave up 4 bases; unmatched junction bases: 9. DNA of the CDR3: TGCGCCAGCAGCCGCCTCCAGGGGGGAACCTATGGCTACACCTTC. It translates to CASSRLQGGTYGYTF.

The chain couples TRBV7-2 to TRBJ1-2; possible D gene TRBD1, 6 bases. The germline gives CDR1 SGHTA, CDR2 FQGNSA. The CDR3 has 16 amino acids. V lost 0 bases to trimming and J lost 4 bases, with 15 bases between them. Here the CDR3 DNA reads TGTGCCAGCAGCTTAGCTCGGACAGCGCCCGCCTATGGCTACACCTTC. The encoded protein is CASSLARTAPAYGYTF.

This clone is a singleton in its sample. The CDR3 bases are TGTGCCATCAGCGGCGGACAGGCGCAGGAGACCCAGTACTTC. Amino acids: CAISGGQAQETQYF. The chain couples TRBV10-3 to TRBJ2-5; TRBD1 aligns across 7 bases. CDR1 and CDR2 (germline): ENHRY, SYGVKD. The CDR3 length is 14 residues. J was trimmed by 5 bases and V by 6 bases; bases with no gene match: 9.

The table lists this clone with a few counts. The rearrangement links TRBV15 to TRBJ2-7, with 10 bases that match TRBD1. The CDR3 contains 14 residues. CDR1 is LNHNV and CDR2 is YYDKDF in the germline V gene (reference sequence). The J segment lost 2 bases and the V segment lost 3 bases, leaving 1 base of the junction unmatched. CDR3 loop: CATSSDRGPYEQYF. CDR3 bases: TGTGCCACCAGCAGCGACAGGGGGCCCTACGAGCAGTACTTC.

This clone was observed a handful of times. The CDR3 loop is CASSLGQGARYGYTF. Written as DNA, the CDR3 is TGCGCCAGCAGCCTCGGACAGGGGGCAAGGTATGGCTACACCTTC. The genes are TRBV4-1 and TRBJ1-2; 11 bases fit TRBD1. V was clipped by 4 bases and J by 5 bases; unmatched bases: 6. This CDR3 has 15 amino acids. The germline gives CDR1 MGHRA, CDR2 YSYEKL.

The chain carries TRBV4-1 and TRBJ2-1; 10 bases agree with TRBD2. CDR3 length: 14 amino acids. V lost 5 bases, J lost 9 bases, and 7 bases stayed unmatched. Germline CDR1 MGHRA, CDR2 YSYEKL. CDR3 DNA: TGCGCCAGCAGCGCTAGCGGGAGTAGGGGTGAGCAGTTCTTC. Protein: CASSASGSRGEQFF.

The chain employs TRBV2 and TRBJ2-2; 7 bases are a match to TRBD1. V trimming: 9 bases; J trimming: 6 bases; junction bases outside the gene matches: 4. The CDR3 is 12 residues long. Germline values: CDR1 SNHLY, CDR2 FYNNEI. The CDR3 DNA reads as TGTGCCAGGGAAGACAGGGCCGGGGAGCTGTTTTTT. This encodes CAREDRAGELFF.

This clone was seen only a few times. The rearrangement links TRBV21-1 to TRBJ2-7. TRBV21-1 is deemed a pseudogene. The CDR3 runs 8 residues. The CDR3 region has the DNA TGTGCCAGCAGCAAAGGGGACTTC. Its translation: CASSKGDF.